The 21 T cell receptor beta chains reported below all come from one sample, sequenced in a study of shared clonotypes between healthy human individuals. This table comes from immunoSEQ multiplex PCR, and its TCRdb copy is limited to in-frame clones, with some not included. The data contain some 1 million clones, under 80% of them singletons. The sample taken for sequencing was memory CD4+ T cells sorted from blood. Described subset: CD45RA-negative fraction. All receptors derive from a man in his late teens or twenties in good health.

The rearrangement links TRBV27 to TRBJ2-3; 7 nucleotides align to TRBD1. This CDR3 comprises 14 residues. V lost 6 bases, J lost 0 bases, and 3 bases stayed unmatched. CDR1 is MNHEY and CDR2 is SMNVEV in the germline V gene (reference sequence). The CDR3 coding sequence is TGTGCCAGCAGGACAGGGCCGAGCACAGATACGCAGTATTTT. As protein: CASRTGPSTDTQYF.

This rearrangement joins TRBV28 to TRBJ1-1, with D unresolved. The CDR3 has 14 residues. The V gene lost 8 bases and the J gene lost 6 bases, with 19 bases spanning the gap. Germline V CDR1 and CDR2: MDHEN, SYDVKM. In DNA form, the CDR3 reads TGTGCCAGCCTCGAGAGTGCAGTTCCCCCTGAAGCTTTCTTT. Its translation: CASLESAVPPEAFF.

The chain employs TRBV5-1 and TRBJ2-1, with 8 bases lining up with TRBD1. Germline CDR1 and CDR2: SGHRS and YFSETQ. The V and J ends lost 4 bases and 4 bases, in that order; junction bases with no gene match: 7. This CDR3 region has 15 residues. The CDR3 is CASSEDRARYNEQFF. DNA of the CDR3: TGCGCCAGCAGCGAGGACAGGGCAAGGTACAATGAGCAGTTCTTC.

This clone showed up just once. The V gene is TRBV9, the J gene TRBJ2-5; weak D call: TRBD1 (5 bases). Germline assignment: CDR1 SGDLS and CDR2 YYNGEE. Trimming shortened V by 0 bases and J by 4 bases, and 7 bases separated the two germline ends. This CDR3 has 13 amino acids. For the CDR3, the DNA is TGTGCCAGCAGCGTAGGGCAGGGAGAGACCCAGTACTTC. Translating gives CASSVGQGETQYF.

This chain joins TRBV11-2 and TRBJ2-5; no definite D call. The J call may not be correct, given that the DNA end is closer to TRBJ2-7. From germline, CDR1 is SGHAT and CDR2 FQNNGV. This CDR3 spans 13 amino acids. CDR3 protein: CASSSDEAHEQYF. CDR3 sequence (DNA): TGTGCCAGCAGCTCCGACGAGGCTCACGAGCAGTACTTC.

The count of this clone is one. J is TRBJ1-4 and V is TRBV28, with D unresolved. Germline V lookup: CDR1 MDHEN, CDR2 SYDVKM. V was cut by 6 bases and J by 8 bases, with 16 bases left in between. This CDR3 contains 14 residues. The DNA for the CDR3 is TGTGCCAGCAGCCCCCTCGGCCAGATAGAAAAACTGTTTTTT. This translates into CASSPLGQIEKLFF.

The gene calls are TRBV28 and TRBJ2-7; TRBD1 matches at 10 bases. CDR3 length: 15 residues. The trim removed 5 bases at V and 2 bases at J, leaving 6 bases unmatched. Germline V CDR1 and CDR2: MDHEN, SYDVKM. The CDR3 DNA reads TGTGCCAGCAGTACCGGACAGGGGGGCCCCTACGAGCAGTACTTC. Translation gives CASSTGQGGPYEQYF.

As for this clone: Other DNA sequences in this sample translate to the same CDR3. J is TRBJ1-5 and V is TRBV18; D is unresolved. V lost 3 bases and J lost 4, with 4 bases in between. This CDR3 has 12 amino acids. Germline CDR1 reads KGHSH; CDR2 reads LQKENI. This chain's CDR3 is CASSPRNQPQHF. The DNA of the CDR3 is TGTGCCAGCTCACCCCGGAATCAGCCCCAGCATTTT.

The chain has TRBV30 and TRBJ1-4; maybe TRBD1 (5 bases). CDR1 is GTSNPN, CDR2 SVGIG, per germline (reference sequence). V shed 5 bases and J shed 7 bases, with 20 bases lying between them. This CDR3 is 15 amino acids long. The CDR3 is CAWSAGPSGGEKLFF. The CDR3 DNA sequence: TGTGCCTGGTCGGCAGGTCCCTCGGGGGGTGAAAAACTGTTTTTT.

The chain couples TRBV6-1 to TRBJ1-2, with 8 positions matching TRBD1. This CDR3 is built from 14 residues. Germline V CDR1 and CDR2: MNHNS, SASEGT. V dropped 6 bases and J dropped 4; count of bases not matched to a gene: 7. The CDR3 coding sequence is TGTGCCAGCAGCCGGGACAGGCTTTCCTATGGCTACACCTTC. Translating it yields CASSRDRLSYGYTF.

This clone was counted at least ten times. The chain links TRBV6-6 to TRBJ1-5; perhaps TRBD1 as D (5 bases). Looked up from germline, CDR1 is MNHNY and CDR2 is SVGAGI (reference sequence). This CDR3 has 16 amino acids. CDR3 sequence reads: CAVGGRDDYSNQPQHF. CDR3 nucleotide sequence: TGTGCAGTCGGGGGGAGGGACGACTATAGCAATCAGCCCCAGCATTTT.

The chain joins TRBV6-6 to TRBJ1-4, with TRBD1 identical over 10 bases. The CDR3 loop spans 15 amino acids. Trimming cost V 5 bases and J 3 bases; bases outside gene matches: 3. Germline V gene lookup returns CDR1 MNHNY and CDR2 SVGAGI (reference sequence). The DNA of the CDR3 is TGTGCCAGCAGTAGAGGACAGGGGGCTAATGAAAAACTGTTTTTT. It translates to CASSRGQGANEKLFF.

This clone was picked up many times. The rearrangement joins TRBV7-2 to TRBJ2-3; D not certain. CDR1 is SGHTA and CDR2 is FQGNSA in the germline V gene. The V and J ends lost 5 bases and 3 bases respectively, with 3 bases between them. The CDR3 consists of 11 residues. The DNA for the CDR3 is TGTGCCAGCAGCCCAACAGATACGCAGTATTTT. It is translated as CASSPTDTQYF.

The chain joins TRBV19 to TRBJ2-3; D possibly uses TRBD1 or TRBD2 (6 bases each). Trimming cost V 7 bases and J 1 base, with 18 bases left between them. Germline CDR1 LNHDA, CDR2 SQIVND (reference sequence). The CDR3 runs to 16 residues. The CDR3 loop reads CASNTGYGGGTDTQYF. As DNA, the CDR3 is TGTGCCAGTAATACAGGGTACGGAGGGGGCACAGATACGCAGTATTTT.

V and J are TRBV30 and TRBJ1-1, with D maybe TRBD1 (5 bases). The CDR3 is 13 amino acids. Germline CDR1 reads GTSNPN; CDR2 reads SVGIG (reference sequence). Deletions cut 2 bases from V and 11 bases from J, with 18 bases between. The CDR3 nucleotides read TGTGCCTGGAGTTTCACCTCCGGGACTTGGGCTTTCTTT. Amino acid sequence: CAWSFTSGTWAFF. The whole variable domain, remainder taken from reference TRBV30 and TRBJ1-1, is SQTIHQWPATLVQPVGSPLSLECTVEGTSNPNLYWYRQAAGRGLQLLFYSVGIGQISSEVPQNLSASRPQDRQFILSSKKLLLSDSGFYLCAWSFTSGTWAFFGQGTRLTVV.

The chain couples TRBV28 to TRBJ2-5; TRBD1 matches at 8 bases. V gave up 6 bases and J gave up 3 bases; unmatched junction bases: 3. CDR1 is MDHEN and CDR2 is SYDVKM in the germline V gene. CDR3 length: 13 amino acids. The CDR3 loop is CASSLDREETQYF. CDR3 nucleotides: TGTGCCAGCAGCCTGGACAGGGAAGAGACCCAGTACTTC.

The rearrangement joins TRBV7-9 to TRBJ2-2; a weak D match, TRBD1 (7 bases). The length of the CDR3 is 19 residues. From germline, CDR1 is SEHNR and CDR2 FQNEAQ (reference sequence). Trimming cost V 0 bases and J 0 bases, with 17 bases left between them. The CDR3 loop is CASSLARAGGTANTGELFF. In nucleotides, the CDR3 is TGTGCCAGCAGCTTAGCGAGGGCAGGGGGGACAGCGAACACCGGGGAGCTGTTTTTT.

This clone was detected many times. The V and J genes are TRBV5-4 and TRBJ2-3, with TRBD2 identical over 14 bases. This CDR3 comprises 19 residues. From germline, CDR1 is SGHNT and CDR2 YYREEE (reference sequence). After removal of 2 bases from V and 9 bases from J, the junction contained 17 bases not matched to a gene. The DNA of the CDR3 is TGTGCCAGCAGCTTCCCGGGGACTAGCGGGAGTTTCGAGAAAACCACGCAGTATTTT. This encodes CASSFPGTSGSFEKTTQYF.

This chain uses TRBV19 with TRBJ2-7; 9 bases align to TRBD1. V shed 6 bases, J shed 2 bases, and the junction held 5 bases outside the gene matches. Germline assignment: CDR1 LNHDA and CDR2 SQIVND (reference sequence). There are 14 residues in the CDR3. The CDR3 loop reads CASRTGQGPYEQYF. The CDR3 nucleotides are TGTGCCAGTAGGACGGGACAGGGACCCTACGAGCAGTACTTC.

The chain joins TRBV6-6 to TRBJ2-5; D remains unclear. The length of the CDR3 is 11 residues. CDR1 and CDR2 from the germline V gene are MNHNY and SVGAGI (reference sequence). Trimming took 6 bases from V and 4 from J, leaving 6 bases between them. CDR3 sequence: CASSLTETQYF. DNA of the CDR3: TGTGCCAGCAGCTTAACAGAGACCCAGTACTTC.

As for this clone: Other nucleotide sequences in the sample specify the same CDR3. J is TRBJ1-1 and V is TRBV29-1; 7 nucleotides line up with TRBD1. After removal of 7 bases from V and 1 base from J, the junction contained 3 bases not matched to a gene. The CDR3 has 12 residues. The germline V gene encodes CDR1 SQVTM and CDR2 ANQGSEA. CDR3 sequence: CSGRQGNTEAFF. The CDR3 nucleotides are TGCAGCGGAAGACAGGGGAACACTGAAGCTTTCTTT.